The present entry profiles one T cell receptor beta chain with its context. The method was immunoSEQ multiplex PCR; TCRdb's version includes in-frame clones alone and lacks a portion of them. The profile shows approximately 70,000 clones, approximately 94% of them singletons. The data stem from a study of OX40 agonist ivuxolimab in advanced cancers. Study-wide background: Partial response was recorded in three patients: one hepatocellular carcinoma and two cutaneous melanoma cases.

CDR1 and CDR2 from the germline V gene are MDHEN and SYDVKM. The length of the CDR3 is 14 residues. V was pared by 4 bases and J by 2 bases, with 12 bases between. The source material was CD4+ or CD8+ T cells sorted from blood, sampled in a trial of the OX40 agonist ivuxolimab. The sequence came from an adult with an advanced solid tumor such as melanoma, head and neck, liver or kidney cancer. J is TRBJ2-7 and V is TRBV28, with a possible D match to TRBD1 (5 bases). CDR3 sequence reads: CASSYVDNAYEQYF. In DNA form, the CDR3 reads TGTGCCAGCAGTTACGTGGACAACGCCTACGAGCAGTACTTC.